The 13 T cell receptor beta chains below all came from one sample that was sequenced in a study of blood T cell repertoires in COVID-19. Method: immunoSEQ multiplex PCR; TCRdb's copy keeps in-frame clones and lacks some. The data hold 300,000 to 450,000 clones, with roughly 90% observed a single time. The source material was peripheral blood. Every receptor here comes from a woman aged 60-70 years with COVID-19, enrolled during active disease.

The rearrangement uses TRBV29-1 and TRBJ2-6, with D unclear. This CDR3 has 15 amino acids. V lost 6 bases, J lost 0 bases, and 12 bases lay in between. Germline CDR1 is SQVTM and CDR2 is ANQGSEA. The CDR3 coding sequence is TGCAGCGTCCCACAGCAGTCCTCTGGGGCCAACGTCCTGACTTTC. Its protein is CSVPQQSSGANVLTF.

The gene calls are TRBV5-1 and TRBJ1-1, with TRBD1 as a possible D gene (6 bases). Looked up from germline, CDR1 is SGHRS and CDR2 is YFSETQ. CDR3 length: 15 amino acids. Trimming pared 6 bases from V and 0 bases from J, leaving 15 bases between. CDR3 amino acids: CASKRQAEMNTEAFF. In DNA, the CDR3 is TGCGCCAGCAAAAGACAGGCCGAAATGAACACTGAAGCTTTCTTT.

As to this clone: A junction end diverges from the germline sequence, so it may reflect a read error. The chain recombines TRBV6-5 with TRBJ1-2; D ambiguous. This CDR3 has 15 residues. Per germline, CDR1 MNHEY and CDR2 SVGAGI. The CDR3: CASTAMSGLGYGYIF. The CDR3 DNA sequence: TGTGCCAGCACTGCTATGTCGGGGTTGGGCTATGGCTACATCTTC.

The chain couples TRBV5-1 to TRBJ2-1; 10 bases match TRBD1. The CDR3 is 16 amino acids. The germline V gene encodes CDR1 SGHRS and CDR2 YFSETQ. Trimming cost V 4 bases and J 2 bases; bases outside gene matches: 6. The CDR3 sequence: CASSQSGQGAYNEQFF. The CDR3 region has the DNA TGCGCCAGCAGCCAAAGCGGACAGGGGGCCTACAATGAGCAGTTCTTC. Complete variable domain (other parts from reference TRBV5-1 and TRBJ2-1): KAGVTQTPRYLIKTRGQQVTLSCSPISGHRSVSWYQQTPGQGLQFLFEYFSETQRNKGNFPGRFSGRQFSNSRSEMNVSTLELGDSALYLCASSQSGQGAYNEQFFGPGTRLTVL.

The chain is built from TRBV5-4 and TRBJ2-5; D is unclear. V was cut by 1 base and J by 3 bases, with 10 bases left in between. This CDR3 is built from 14 residues. The V gene's germline CDR1 is SGHNT and CDR2 YYREEE (reference sequence). The CDR3 nucleotides read TGTGCCAGCAGCTTGAGACACAGAGAAGAGACCCAGTACTTC. Translating it yields CASSLRHREETQYF.

The gene calls are TRBV25-1 and TRBJ2-7; TRBD1 aligns across 8 bases. The CDR3 is 15 residues long. The V and J ends lost 4 bases and 1 base, in that order; junction bases with no gene match: 6. Per germline, CDR1 MGHDK and CDR2 SYGVNS. CDR3 region: CASSAWTGFSYEQYF. Here the CDR3 DNA reads TGTGCCAGCAGTGCCTGGACAGGGTTTTCCTACGAGCAGTACTTC.

This clone was observed once. The J gene is TRBJ1-1, the V gene TRBV2; D is undetermined. Germline values: CDR1 SNHLY, CDR2 FYNNEI. Trimming shortened V by 3 bases and J by 2 bases, and 13 bases separated the two germline ends. The CDR3 runs 15 residues. CDR3 coding DNA: TGTGCCAGCAGTGAGGGCCGATATGATAACACTGAAGCTTTCTTT. This translates into CASSEGRYDNTEAFF.

The J gene is TRBJ1-5, the V gene TRBV19, with 7 nucleotides matching TRBD1. The CDR3 contains 15 residues. V was clipped by 6 bases and J by 6 bases; unmatched bases: 11. Germline assignment: CDR1 LNHDA and CDR2 SQIVND (reference sequence). The CDR3 nucleotides are TGTGCCAGTAGCGTAGACAGGGAAGAGAGTCAGCCCCAGCATTTT. This codes for CASSVDREESQPQHF.

This clone turned up a few times. The CDR3 DNA follows: TGTGCCAGCAGCCGAGGCCGGGGGAAAGATAGCAATCAGCCCCAGCATTTT. This translates into CASSRGRGKDSNQPQHF. This chain uses TRBV3-1 (or the pseudogene TRBV3-2) with TRBJ1-5; TRBD1 is a possible D gene (5 bases). The CDR3 length is 17 residues. The V end was cut by 4 bases, the J end by 0 bases, with 16 bases between. Per the germline V gene, CDR1 is LGHDT and CDR2 is YNNKEL (reference sequence).

V and J are TRBV7-3 and TRBJ2-3; possible D gene TRBD1, 5 bases. With 6 bases removed from V and 0 bases from J, the gap between germline ends came to 10 bases. CDR1 and CDR2 from the germline V gene are SGHTA and FQGTGA. The CDR3 consists of 14 residues. CDR3 nucleotide sequence: TGTGCCAGCAGGTTTGGGGCTAGCACAGATACGCAGTATTTT. Translation gives CASRFGASTDTQYF.

This chain connects TRBV5-8 to TRBJ2-2, with D unclear. The V end was cut by 1 base, the J end by 0 bases, with 4 bases between. CDR1 is SGHTS, CDR2 YDEGEE, per germline. This CDR3 has 14 amino acids. CDR3: CASSLLPNTGELFF. The CDR3 coding sequence is TGTGCCAGCAGCTTGCTTCCGAACACCGGGGAGCTGTTTTTT.

The genes are TRBV21-1 and TRBJ1-6; the DNA was not used to check the table's D call, TRBD1. TRBV21-1 is marked as a pseudogene. The CDR3 is 15 amino acids. The CDR3 coding sequence is TGTGCCAGCCGGTGCCATCAGGGGCACAATTCACCCCTCCACTTT. It translates to CASRCHQGHNSPLHF.

The gene calls are TRBV28 and TRBJ1-5, with a possible D match to TRBD1 (5 bases). CDR3 length: 13 residues. Per germline, CDR1 MDHEN and CDR2 SYDVKM. The V end was cut by 5 bases, the J end by 5 bases, with 10 bases between. The CDR3 protein is CASSIGDYQPQHF. The DNA for the CDR3 is TGTGCCAGCAGTATAGGGGATTATCAGCCCCAGCATTTT.